What follows are 27 T cell receptor beta chains derived from one specimen sequenced in a study of response to subunit inactivated influenza vaccine. One entry per CDR3 protein results from TCRdb running MiXCR on the RT-PCR reads. The sample holds 600,000 to 700,000 distinct CDR3 sequences; 14% are singletons and the top ten take roughly 7.2%. The source material was PBMCs from blood, sampled less than 15 days before vaccination. Receptors originate from a man aged 50 to 59 who received an inactivated influenza vaccine.

This clonotype has only a few counts. The chain carries TRBV21-1 and TRBJ2-7; the D segment call TRBD1 is taken from the table without a DNA check. TRBV21-1 is noted as a pseudogene. The CDR3 has 16 residues. Here the CDR3 reads CASSKGSRGNSYEQYF. DNA of the CDR3: TGTGCCAGCAGCAAAGGGTCGCGGGGGAACTCCTACGAGCAGTACTTC.

This clonotype has just a few counts. The rearrangement joins TRBV9 to TRBJ1-4; D is perhaps TRBD1 (6 bases). This CDR3 has 14 residues. Germline V CDR1 and CDR2: SGDLS, YYNGEE. V was shortened by 0 bases and J by 11 bases, with 14 bases between the two germline ends. The CDR3 region has the DNA TGTGCCAGCAGCGTAGATGGCCTGGGGGCGAAACTGTTTTTT. This gives the protein CASSVDGLGAKLFF.

This clonotype was seen a few times. This chain connects TRBV6-1 to TRBJ2-7, with 9 nucleotides matching TRBD1. The CDR3 has 13 residues. Germline lookup yields CDR1 MNHNS and CDR2 SASEGT. The V segment lost 6 bases and the J segment 6 bases; nucleotides outside the gene matches: 6. In nucleotides, the CDR3 is TGTGCCAGCAGAACAGGGGGCGCAGGCGAGCAGTACTTC. It codes for CASRTGGAGEQYF.

The J gene is TRBJ1-5, the V gene TRBV7-2, with 9 nucleotides matching TRBD1. Germline CDR1 and CDR2: SGHTA and FQGNSA. The CDR3 sequence is 16 residues long. Trimming at V came to 4 bases and at J to 3 bases, leaving 7 bases not matched to a gene. The CDR3, as DNA: TGTGCCAGCAGCTACCGGACAGGGGCGGTCAATCAGCCCCAGCATTTT. Its translation: CASSYRTGAVNQPQHF.

This clonotype has a handful of counts. The CDR3 bases are TGCGCCAGCAACAGCGGGGGGCCACAAGAGACCCAGTACTTC. Its protein product is CASNSGGPQETQYF. V usage is TRBV5-1 and J usage is TRBJ2-5, with 9 positions matching TRBD2. The V and J ends lost 6 bases and 2 bases, in that order; junction bases with no gene match: 5. This CDR3 has 14 residues. Germline V gives CDR1 SGHRS, CDR2 YFSETQ.

The chain combines TRBV27 with TRBJ2-1; a weak D match, TRBD2 (5 bases). The CDR3 is made up of 13 amino acids. The germline V gene has CDR1 MNHEY and CDR2 SMNVEV (reference sequence). The germline V and J ends were trimmed by 5 bases and 6 bases, with 11 bases remaining between them. The CDR3: CASSLSVFNEQFF. For the CDR3, the DNA is TGTGCCAGCAGTCTTAGCGTTTTCAATGAGCAGTTCTTC.

The rearrangement links TRBV4-3 to TRBJ2-3; 10 bases match TRBD2. The length of the CDR3 is 17 residues. V lost 2 bases and J lost 1; bases outside the gene matches: 6. Germline V gene data show CDR1 as LGHNA and CDR2 as YSLEER. CDR3 sequence (DNA): TGCGCCAGCAGCCAACAGTACACTAGCGGGGGCACAGATACGCAGTATTTT. It specifies CASSQQYTSGGTDTQYF.

A few counts support this clonotype. The rearrangement links TRBV27 to TRBJ2-7; 7 bases map to TRBD2. Per germline, CDR1 MNHEY and CDR2 SMNVEV (reference sequence). The CDR3 covers 17 residues. V trimming: 0 bases; J trimming: 2 bases; junction bases outside the gene matches: 10. The CDR3 loop reads CASSLSWEGLAPYEQYF. CDR3 sequence (DNA): TGTGCCAGCAGTTTATCGTGGGAGGGCCTGGCACCCTACGAGCAGTACTTC.

The gene calls are TRBV10-3 and TRBJ1-6; D is possibly TRBD1 (6 bases). V lost 0 bases, J lost 9 bases, and 15 bases lay in between. Germline assignment: CDR1 ENHRY and CDR2 SYGVKD. The CDR3 spans 16 residues. CDR3 loop: CAISESMGGTTSPLHF. DNA of the CDR3: TGTGCCATCAGTGAGTCGATGGGGGGCACGACTTCACCCCTCCACTTT.

This clonotype was seen only a few times. This chain joins TRBV28 and TRBJ2-1, with 8 positions matching TRBD1. The CDR3 consists of 13 residues. Trimming cost V 8 bases and J 4 bases; bases outside gene matches: 4. Germline V gene lookup returns CDR1 MDHEN and CDR2 SYDVKM. The CDR3 sequence: CASAGGRYNEQFF. For the CDR3, the DNA is TGTGCCAGCGCAGGGGGCCGATACAATGAGCAGTTCTTC. Combining the CDR3 with reference TRBV28 and TRBJ2-1 gives the whole variable domain DVKVTQSSRYLVKRTGEKVFLECVQDMDHENMFWYRQDPGLGLRLIYFSYDVKMKEKGDIPEGYSVSREKKERFSLILESASTNQTSMYLCASAGGRYNEQFFGPGTRLTVL.

The chain joins TRBV12-3 or TRBV12-4 to TRBJ2-2; 8 nucleotides align to TRBD2. The CDR3 is 16 residues long. After removal of 6 bases from V and 6 bases from J, the junction contained 12 bases not matched to a gene. CDR3 residues: CASSPSGGAQSGELFF. CDR3 in DNA: TGTGCCAGCAGCCCCTCGGGGGGGGCGCAATCCGGGGAGCTGTTTTTT.

The J gene is TRBJ1-1, the V gene TRBV28; a possible D gene is TRBD1 (5 bases). The CDR3 runs to 13 residues. Germline lookup yields CDR1 MDHEN and CDR2 SYDVKM. The V and J ends lost 6 bases and 0 bases respectively, with 8 bases between them. The CDR3 region is CASRGTVNTEAFF. In DNA form, the CDR3 reads TGTGCCAGCAGGGGGACGGTGAACACTGAAGCTTTCTTT.

This clonotype was seen ten or more times. The chain links TRBV7-8 to TRBJ2-7, with 9 bases lining up with TRBD1. The CDR3 runs 17 residues. The V gene's germline CDR1 is SGHVS and CDR2 FQNEAQ. The V gene end was trimmed by 5 bases and the J gene end by 0 bases; junction bases not matched to a gene: 11. The CDR3 coding sequence is TGTGCCAGCAGCCCAAACCCCGGGACAGGGAGCTCCTACGAGCAGTACTTC. Amino acids: CASSPNPGTGSSYEQYF.

Only a few counts were recorded for this clonotype. The rearrangement uses TRBV12-3 or TRBV12-4 and TRBJ2-2; D ambiguous. The CDR3 has 13 residues. Trimming took off 3 bases at V and 5 bases at J, with 7 bases between the two ends. CDR3 DNA sequence: TGTGCCAGCAGTTTCGAGTGGACCGGGGAGCTGTTTTTT. Translation: CASSFEWTGELFF.

This clonotype was detected once. The J gene is TRBJ2-7, the V gene TRBV24-1; 8 bases agree with TRBD1. From germline, CDR1 is KGHDR and CDR2 SFDVKD. The CDR3 contains 15 residues. The trim removed 3 bases at V and 5 bases at J, leaving 8 bases unmatched. CDR3 DNA sequence: TGTGCCACCAGTGATCCAGGACAGGGAAGGGACGAGCAGTACTTC. The encoded protein is CATSDPGQGRDEQYF.

As DNA, the CDR3 is TGTGCCAGCAGCCAAGAGTTTAAGGGCGAGCAGTACTTC. Translation gives CASSQEFKGEQYF. The chain is built from TRBV3-1 and TRBJ2-7; no firm D call. CDR3 size: 13 residues. V lost 0 bases and J 6 bases, leaving 9 bases between the germline ends. CDR1 LGHDT and CDR2 YNNKEL come from the germline V gene (reference sequence).

Many counts were recorded for this clonotype. This rearrangement joins TRBV20-1 to TRBJ2-3; 12 nucleotides match TRBD2. Germline-derived CDR1 and CDR2 are DFQATT and SNEGSKA (reference sequence). V dropped 6 bases and J dropped 4; count of bases not matched to a gene: 8. The CDR3 consists of 15 residues. CDR3 sequence (DNA): TGCAGTGCGCCAAGACTAGCGGGAGTCTCAGATACGCAGTATTTT. Encoded protein: CSAPRLAGVSDTQYF.

This clonotype was recorded a few times. The chain carries TRBV20-1 and TRBJ1-6, with TRBD1 matching over 8 bases. The length of the CDR3 is 15 residues. CDR1 DFQATT and CDR2 SNEGSKA come from the germline V gene (reference sequence). V dropped 5 bases and J dropped 3; count of bases not matched to a gene: 6. The CDR3: CSAFPGGFYNSPLHF. In DNA form, the CDR3 reads TGCAGTGCTTTCCCAGGGGGCTTCTATAATTCACCCCTCCACTTT.

The table lists this clonotype with a few counts. The V gene is TRBV12-3 or TRBV12-4, the J gene TRBJ2-7; 9 bases agree with TRBD1. The CDR3 spans 14 residues. The J segment lost 0 bases and the V segment lost 6 bases, leaving 3 bases of the junction unmatched. The CDR3 DNA follows: TGTGCCAGCAGAGGGACAGGGCACTCCTACGAGCAGTACTTC. It codes for CASRGTGHSYEQYF.

The chain has TRBV20-1 and TRBJ1-2; a weak D match, TRBD1 (5 bases). V lost 2 bases, J lost 8 bases, and 15 bases lay in between. Germline CDR1 is DFQATT and CDR2 is SNEGSKA (reference sequence). The CDR3 is 13 residues long. CDR3 sequence: CSARPAREGGYTF. The DNA of the CDR3 is TGCAGTGCTAGACCGGCCAGGGAAGGCGGCTACACCTTC.

The rearrangement uses TRBV7-2 and TRBJ2-5; 9 bases are a match to TRBD1. The CDR3 spans 15 residues. CDR1 is SGHTA and CDR2 is FQGNSA in the germline V gene. After removal of 5 bases from V and 5 bases from J, the junction contained 9 bases not matched to a gene. Here the CDR3 DNA reads TGTGCCAGCAGCACCAGACAGGGGGTGTTTGAGACCCAGTACTTC. Translated: CASSTRQGVFETQYF.

This clonotype was seen more than once but under ten times. The chain couples TRBV7-2 to TRBJ2-2, with 12 bases matching TRBD2. Germline V gives CDR1 SGHTA, CDR2 FQGNSA. The trim removed 5 bases at V and 2 bases at J, leaving 3 bases unmatched. CDR3 length equals 16 residues. The CDR3 DNA reads TGTGCCAGCAGCATGACTAGCGGGAGAAACACCGGGGAGCTGTTTTTT. Encoded protein: CASSMTSGRNTGELFF.

This clonotype was seen a few times. This sequence joins TRBV27 and TRBJ2-4, with D possibly being TRBD2 (6 bases). The germline V gene has CDR1 MNHEY and CDR2 SMNVEV (reference sequence). The CDR3 covers 14 residues. The V end was cut by 2 bases, the J end by 6 bases, with 11 bases between. The CDR3, as DNA: TGTGCCAGCAGTTTAGCTGGAGGGCCAAACATTCAGTACTTC. Translating it yields CASSLAGGPNIQYF.

J is TRBJ1-3 and V is TRBV7-8; no clear D. Germline V gives CDR1 SGHVS, CDR2 FQNEAQ. The ends were cut back, 6 bases at V and 1 base at J, with 10 bases in the middle. CDR3 length: 14 residues. The DNA for the CDR3 is TGTGCCAGCAGACAAAAAGTATCTGGAAACACCATATATTTT. Protein sequence: CASRQKVSGNTIYF.

The table lists this clonotype with a few counts. The rearrangement links TRBV28 to TRBJ2-1; 8 bases are shared with TRBD2. CDR3 size: 15 residues. Germline CDR1 reads MDHEN; CDR2 reads SYDVKM. V shed 7 bases and J 2 bases; nucleotides not matched to a gene: 7. CDR3 nucleotide sequence: TGTGCCAGCAAACCGCCGGGACTAGCCTACAATGAGCAGTTCTTC. Translation gives CASKPPGLAYNEQFF.

V is TRBV9 and J is TRBJ2-1, with 12 bases that match TRBD2. Germline CDR1 is SGDLS and CDR2 is YYNGEE. Trimming at V came to 4 bases and at J to 8 bases, leaving 4 bases not matched to a gene. This CDR3 is built from 14 residues. The CDR3 loop is CASSPRLAGDEQFF. In DNA form, the CDR3 reads TGTGCCAGCAGCCCCCGACTAGCGGGAGATGAGCAGTTCTTC. The whole variable domain, remainder taken from reference TRBV9 and TRBJ2-1, is DSGVTQTPKHLITATGQRVTLRCSPRSGDLSVYWYQQSLDQGLQFLIQYYNGEERAKGNILERFSAQQFPDLHSELNLSSLELGDSALYFCASSPRLAGDEQFFGPGTRLTVL.

The chain has TRBV6-1 and TRBJ2-6; no definite D call. Trimming took off 4 bases at V and 0 bases at J, with 10 bases between the two ends. The CDR3 spans 16 residues. Per germline, CDR1 MNHNS and CDR2 SASEGT. CDR3 sequence: CASSGGSSSGANVLTF. CDR3 nucleotides: TGTGCCAGCAGTGGAGGATCGAGCTCTGGGGCCAACGTCCTGACTTTC.